This paragraph covers one T cell receptor (beta chain) sequence. No antigen is known for it. No qualities accompany the bases; no much larger clone lies one base away. The sample is drawn from a study of T cells in localized non-small cell lung cancer (dated by TCRdb to 2018 to 2021). Regarding the complete study: T cell repertoires of approximately 250 early-stage NSCLC patients were analyzed, with tumors being compared against uninvolved tumor-adjacent lungs. The cohort was made up of 236 treatment-naive NSCLC patients whose localized lung tumors had been resected. NSCLC patients had a mean age of roughly 64 years, and 129 were male and 107 female.

The CDR3 runs 12 amino acids, cysteine and phenylalanine included. Only the CDR3 DNA is retained, 36 bases long and in frame from the first base. The germline V gene provides CDR1 SQVTM and CDR2 ANQGSEA. V ends up 7 bases short and J 6 bases short, with an unmatched junction base count of 7. Overall study outcomes, separate from this receptor: Multi-region tumor sequencing was not performed, so intratumor heterogeneity could not be excluded. Because the study design was exploratory, TCR variables were selected using unadjusted p-values without false-discovery rate correction. A median of 57 of the top 100 tumor clones turned up in the paired uninvolved adjacent lung, and around 27 of those clones also ranked among the top 100 of that same adjacent lung. The highest T cell clonality was observed in uninvolved tumor-adjacent lung, where clonality exceeded that of tumor, suggesting that antigenic responses were more focused in uninvolved tumor-adjacent lung. Longer overall survival was associated with higher T cell density in blood, whereas shorter survival was associated with higher clonality in adjacent lung.

The immunoSEQ Assay was used to sequence TCR beta CDR3 regions from DNA. Turning to the authors' computational methods: T cell density was computed as TCR beta template counts normalized to usable DNA estimated by amplifying housekeeping genes. Richness was estimated with the preseqR package, extrapolating to 400,000 templates for PBMC samples and 120,000 templates for tissue samples. Clonality was defined as one minus Pielou's evenness. To identify tissue-enriched TCRs, differential abundance testing was run on productive amino-acid clonotypes with a minimum total count of 5 and an alpha of 0.1. Repertoire overlap between compartments was quantified with the Jaccard Index and Morisita Overlap Index. GLIPH grouped TCR beta CDR3s together with public tetramer-defined viral CDR3s, and a viral motif had to include at least three viral sequences and also show V-gene enrichment. TCRdb mirrors the immuneACCESS table, restricted to in-frame sequences. Some clones are absent from its copies; in checked studies, under half trace to an unresolved V gene, and the reason for the others is unknown. The V and J calls and clone size are taken from that table; D and trimming were inferred from the DNA. The sample includes more than 9,000 clones, with roughly half observed a single time. The ten largest clonotypes hold around 4% of the sample.

The V and J segments used are TRBV29-1 and TRBJ2-7; TRBD1 agrees with 9 junctional bases. The sample was lymph node tissue, taken before any cancer treatment. The sequence came from a woman aged 35-75 years with stage II squamous cell lung carcinoma. At the DNA level, the sequence is TGCAGCGCTGTACAGGGGGCGCGCGAGCAGTACTTC. Its protein reads: CSAVQGAREQYF.